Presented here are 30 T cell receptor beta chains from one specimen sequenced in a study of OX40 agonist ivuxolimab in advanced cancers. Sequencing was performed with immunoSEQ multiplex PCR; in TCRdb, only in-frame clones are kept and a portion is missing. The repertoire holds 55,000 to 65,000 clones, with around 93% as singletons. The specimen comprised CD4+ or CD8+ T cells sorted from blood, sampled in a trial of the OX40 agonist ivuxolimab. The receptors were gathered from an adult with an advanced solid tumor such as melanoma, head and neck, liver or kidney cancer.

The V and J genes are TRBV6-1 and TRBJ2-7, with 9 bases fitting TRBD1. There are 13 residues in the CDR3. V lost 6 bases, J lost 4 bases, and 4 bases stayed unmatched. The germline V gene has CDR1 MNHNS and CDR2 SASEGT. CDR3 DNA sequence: TGTGCCAGCAGGGGACAGGGATTTTACGAGCAGTACTTC. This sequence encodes CASRGQGFYEQYF.

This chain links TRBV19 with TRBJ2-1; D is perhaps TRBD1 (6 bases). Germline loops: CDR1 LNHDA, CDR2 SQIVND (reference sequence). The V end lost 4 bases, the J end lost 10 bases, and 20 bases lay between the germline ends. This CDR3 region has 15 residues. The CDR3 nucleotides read TGTGCCAGTAGTACTGACAGGAACACTCGATTAGAGCAGTTCTTC. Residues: CASSTDRNTRLEQFF.

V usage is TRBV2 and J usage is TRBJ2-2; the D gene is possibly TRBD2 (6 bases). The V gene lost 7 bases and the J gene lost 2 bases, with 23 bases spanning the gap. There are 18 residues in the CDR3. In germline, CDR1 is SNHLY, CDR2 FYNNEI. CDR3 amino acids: CASTRDFAPILNTGELFF. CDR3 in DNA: TGTGCCAGCACCCGGGACTTCGCCCCTATACTAAACACCGGGGAGCTGTTTTTT.

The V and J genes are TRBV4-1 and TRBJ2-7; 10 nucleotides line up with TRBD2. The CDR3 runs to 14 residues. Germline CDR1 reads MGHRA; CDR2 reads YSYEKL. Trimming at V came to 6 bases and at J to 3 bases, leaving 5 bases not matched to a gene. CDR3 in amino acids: CASREGLASYEQYF. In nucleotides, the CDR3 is TGCGCCAGCAGGGAGGGACTAGCGAGCTACGAGCAGTACTTC.

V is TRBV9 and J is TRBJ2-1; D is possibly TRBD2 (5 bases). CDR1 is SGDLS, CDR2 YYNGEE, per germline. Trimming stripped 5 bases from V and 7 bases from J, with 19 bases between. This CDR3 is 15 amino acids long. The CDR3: CASSDPGFFVNEQFF. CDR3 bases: TGTGCCAGCAGTGATCCGGGGTTCTTCGTTAATGAGCAGTTCTTC.

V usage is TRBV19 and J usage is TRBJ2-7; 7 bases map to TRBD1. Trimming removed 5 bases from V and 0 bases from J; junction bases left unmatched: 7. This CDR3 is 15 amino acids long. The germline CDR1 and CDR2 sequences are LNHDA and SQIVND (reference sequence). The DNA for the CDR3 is TGTGCCAGTAGTGTCAGGACAGGCCTCTCCTACGAGCAGTACTTC. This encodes CASSVRTGLSYEQYF.

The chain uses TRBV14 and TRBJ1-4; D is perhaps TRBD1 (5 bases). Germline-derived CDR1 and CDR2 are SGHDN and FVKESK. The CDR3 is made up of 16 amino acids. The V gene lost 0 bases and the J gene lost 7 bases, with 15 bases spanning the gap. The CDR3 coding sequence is TGTGCCAGCAGCCAAGATCTCGGGGCGATAGGTGAAAAACTGTTTTTT. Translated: CASSQDLGAIGEKLFF.

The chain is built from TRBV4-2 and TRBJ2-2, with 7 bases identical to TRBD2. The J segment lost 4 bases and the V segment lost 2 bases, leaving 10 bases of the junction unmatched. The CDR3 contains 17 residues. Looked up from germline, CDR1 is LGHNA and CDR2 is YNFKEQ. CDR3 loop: CASSQFKGGLGTGELFF. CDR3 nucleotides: TGTGCCAGCAGCCAATTCAAGGGAGGGCTCGGCACCGGGGAGCTGTTTTTT.

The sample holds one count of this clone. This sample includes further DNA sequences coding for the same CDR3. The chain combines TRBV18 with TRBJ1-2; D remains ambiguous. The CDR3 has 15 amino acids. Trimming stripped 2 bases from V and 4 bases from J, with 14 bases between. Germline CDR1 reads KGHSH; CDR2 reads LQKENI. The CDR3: CASSPAADGSYGYTF. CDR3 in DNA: TGTGCCAGCTCACCAGCAGCGGACGGGAGCTATGGCTACACCTTC. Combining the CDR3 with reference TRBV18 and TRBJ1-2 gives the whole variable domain NAGVMQNPRHLVRRRGQEARLRCSPMKGHSHVYWYRQLPEEGLKFMVYLQKENIIDESGMPKERFSAEFPKEGPSILRIQQVVRGDSAAYFCASSPAADGSYGYTFGSGTRLTVV.

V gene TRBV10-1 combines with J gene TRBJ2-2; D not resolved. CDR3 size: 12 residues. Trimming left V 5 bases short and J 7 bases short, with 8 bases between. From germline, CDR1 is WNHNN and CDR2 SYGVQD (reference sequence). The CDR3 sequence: CASSWGFGELFF. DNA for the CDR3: TGCGCCAGCAGTTGGGGATTCGGGGAGCTGTTTTTT.

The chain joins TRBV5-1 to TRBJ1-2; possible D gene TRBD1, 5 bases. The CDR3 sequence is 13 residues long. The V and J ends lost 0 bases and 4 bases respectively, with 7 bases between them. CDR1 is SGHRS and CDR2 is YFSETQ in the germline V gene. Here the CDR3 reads CASSLGQTYGYTF. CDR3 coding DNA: TGCGCCAGCAGCTTGGGACAGACCTATGGCTACACCTTC.

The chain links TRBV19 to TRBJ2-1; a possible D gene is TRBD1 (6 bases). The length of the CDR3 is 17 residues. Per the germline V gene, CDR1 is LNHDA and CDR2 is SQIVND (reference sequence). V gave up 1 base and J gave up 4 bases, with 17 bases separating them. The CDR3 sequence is CASSIVPLGQGYNEQFF. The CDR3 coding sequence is TGTGCCAGTAGTATAGTTCCCCTCGGGCAGGGGTACAATGAGCAGTTCTTC. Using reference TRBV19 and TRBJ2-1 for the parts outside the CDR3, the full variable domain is DGGITQSPKYLFRKEGQNVTLSCEQNLNHDAMYWYRQDPGQGLRLIYYSQIVNDFQKGDIAEGYSVSREKKESFPLTVTSAQKNPTAFYLCASSIVPLGQGYNEQFFGPGTRLTVL.

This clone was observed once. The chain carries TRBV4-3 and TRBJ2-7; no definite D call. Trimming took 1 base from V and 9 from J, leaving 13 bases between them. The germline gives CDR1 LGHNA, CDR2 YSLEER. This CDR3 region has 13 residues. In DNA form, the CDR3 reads TGCGCCAGCAGCCAAGTAGGCCTAGTAGGGCAGTACTTC. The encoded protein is CASSQVGLVGQYF.

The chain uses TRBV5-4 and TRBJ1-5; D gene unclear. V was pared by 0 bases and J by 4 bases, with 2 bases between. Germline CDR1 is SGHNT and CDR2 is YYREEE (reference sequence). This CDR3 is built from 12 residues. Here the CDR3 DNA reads TGTGCCAGCAGCTTGGGGAATCAGCCCCAGCATTTT. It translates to CASSLGNQPQHF. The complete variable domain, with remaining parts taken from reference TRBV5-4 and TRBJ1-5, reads ETGVTQSPTHLIKTRGQQVTLRCSSQSGHNTVSWYQQALGQGPQFIFQYYREEENGRGNFPPRFSGLQFPNYSSELNVNALELDDSALYLCASSLGNQPQHFGDGTRLSIL.

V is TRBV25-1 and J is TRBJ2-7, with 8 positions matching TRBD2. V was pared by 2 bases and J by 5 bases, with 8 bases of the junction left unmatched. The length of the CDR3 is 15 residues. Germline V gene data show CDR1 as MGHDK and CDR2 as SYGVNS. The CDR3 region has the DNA TGTGCCAGCAGTGAACTGGGGACTAGAAGGGACGAGCAGTACTTC. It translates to CASSELGTRRDEQYF.

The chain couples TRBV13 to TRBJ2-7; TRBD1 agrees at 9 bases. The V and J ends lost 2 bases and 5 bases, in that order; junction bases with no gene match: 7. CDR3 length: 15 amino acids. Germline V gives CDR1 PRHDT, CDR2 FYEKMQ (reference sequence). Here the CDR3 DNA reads TGTGCCAGCAGCTTACGACCGGGACAGGGACACGAGCAGTACTTC. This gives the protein CASSLRPGQGHEQYF.

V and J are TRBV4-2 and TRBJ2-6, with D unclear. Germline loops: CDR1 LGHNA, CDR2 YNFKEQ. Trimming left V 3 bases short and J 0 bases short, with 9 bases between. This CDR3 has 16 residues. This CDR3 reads CASSQEDGSGANVLTF. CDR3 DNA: TGTGCCAGCAGCCAGGAAGACGGCTCTGGGGCCAACGTCCTGACTTTC.

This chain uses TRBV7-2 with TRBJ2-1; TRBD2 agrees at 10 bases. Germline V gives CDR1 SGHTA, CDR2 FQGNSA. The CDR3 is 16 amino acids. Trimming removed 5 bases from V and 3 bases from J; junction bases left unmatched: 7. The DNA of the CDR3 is TGTGCCAGCAGCGGCACCGGGACTAGCGACTACAATGAGCAGTTCTTC. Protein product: CASSGTGTSDYNEQFF.

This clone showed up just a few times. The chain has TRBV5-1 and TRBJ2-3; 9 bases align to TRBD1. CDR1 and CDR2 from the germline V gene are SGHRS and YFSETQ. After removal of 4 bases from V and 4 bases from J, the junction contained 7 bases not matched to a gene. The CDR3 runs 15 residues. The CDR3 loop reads CASSIRDREPDTQYF. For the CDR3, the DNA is TGCGCCAGCAGCATCCGGGACAGGGAGCCAGATACGCAGTATTTT.

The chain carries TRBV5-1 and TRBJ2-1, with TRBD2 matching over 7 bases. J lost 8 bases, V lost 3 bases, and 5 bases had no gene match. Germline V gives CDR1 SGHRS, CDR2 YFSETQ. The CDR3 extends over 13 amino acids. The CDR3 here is CASSSGLRDEQFF. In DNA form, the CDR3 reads TGCGCCAGCAGCTCGGGACTAAGGGATGAGCAGTTCTTC.

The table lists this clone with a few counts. The CDR3 coding sequence is TGTGCCAGCAGCTTGGGCCCCCTAGCGTCTGAGCAGTTCTTC. It yields the protein CASSLGPLASEQFF. The chain couples TRBV7-6 to TRBJ2-1; a possible D gene is TRBD2 (6 bases). CDR1 and CDR2 (germline): SGHVS, FNYEAQ. Trimming removed 3 bases at V and 9 bases at J, with 15 bases between. The CDR3 loop spans 14 amino acids.

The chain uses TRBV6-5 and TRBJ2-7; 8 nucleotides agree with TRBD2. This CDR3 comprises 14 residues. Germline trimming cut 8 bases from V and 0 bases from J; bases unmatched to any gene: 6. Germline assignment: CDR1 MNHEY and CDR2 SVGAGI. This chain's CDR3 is CASGFREGSYEQYF. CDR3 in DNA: TGTGCCAGCGGCTTTCGGGAGGGCTCCTACGAGCAGTACTTC.

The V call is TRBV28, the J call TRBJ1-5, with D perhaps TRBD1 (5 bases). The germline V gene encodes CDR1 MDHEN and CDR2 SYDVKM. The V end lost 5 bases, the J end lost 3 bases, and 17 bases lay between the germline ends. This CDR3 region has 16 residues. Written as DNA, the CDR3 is TGTGCCAGCAGTCCCAGGGTGGGGGGTCTCAATCAGCCCCAGCATTTT. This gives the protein CASSPRVGGLNQPQHF.

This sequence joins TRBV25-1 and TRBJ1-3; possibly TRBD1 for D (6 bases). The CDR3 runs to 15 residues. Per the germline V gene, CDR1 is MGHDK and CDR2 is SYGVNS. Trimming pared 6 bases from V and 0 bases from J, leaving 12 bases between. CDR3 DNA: TGTGCCAGCAGGTTAACAGGGAGCTCTGGAAACACCATATATTTT. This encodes CASRLTGSSGNTIYF.

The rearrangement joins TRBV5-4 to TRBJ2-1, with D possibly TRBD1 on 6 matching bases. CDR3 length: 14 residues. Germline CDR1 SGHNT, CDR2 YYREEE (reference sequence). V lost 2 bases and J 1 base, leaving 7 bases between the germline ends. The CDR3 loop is CASSLQGSYNEQFF. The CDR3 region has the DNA TGTGCCAGCAGCTTACAGGGATCCTACAATGAGCAGTTCTTC. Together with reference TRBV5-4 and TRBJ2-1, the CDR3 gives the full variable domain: ETGVTQSPTHLIKTRGQQVTLRCSSQSGHNTVSWYQQALGQGPQFIFQYYREEENGRGNFPPRFSGLQFPNYSSELNVNALELDDSALYLCASSLQGSYNEQFFGPGTRLTVL.

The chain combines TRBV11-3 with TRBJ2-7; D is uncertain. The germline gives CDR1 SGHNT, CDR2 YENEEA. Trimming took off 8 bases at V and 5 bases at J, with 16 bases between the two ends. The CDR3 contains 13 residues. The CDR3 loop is CASSPFRRDEQYF. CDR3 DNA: TGTGCCAGCTCCCCATTTAGGCGAGACGAGCAGTACTTC.

Here the CDR3 DNA reads TGTGCCAGCAGCTTAGAAAGACTAAACGCCTACGAGCAGTACTTC. As protein: CASSLERLNAYEQYF. The chain has TRBV11-3 and TRBJ2-7; D is perhaps TRBD2 (5 bases). The CDR3 is 15 amino acids. The V end was cut by 0 bases, the J end by 2 bases, with 11 bases between. The germline V gene has CDR1 SGHNT and CDR2 YENEEA.

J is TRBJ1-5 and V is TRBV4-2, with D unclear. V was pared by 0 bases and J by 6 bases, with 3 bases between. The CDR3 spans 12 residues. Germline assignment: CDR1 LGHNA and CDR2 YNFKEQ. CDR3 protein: CASSQDSQPQHF. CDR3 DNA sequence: TGTGCCAGCAGCCAAGACAGTCAGCCCCAGCATTTT.

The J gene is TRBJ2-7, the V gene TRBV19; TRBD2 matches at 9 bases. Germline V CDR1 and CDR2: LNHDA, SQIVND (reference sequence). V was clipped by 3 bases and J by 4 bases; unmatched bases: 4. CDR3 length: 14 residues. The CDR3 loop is CASSIASGIYEQYF. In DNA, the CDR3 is TGTGCCAGTAGTATCGCTAGCGGGATTTACGAGCAGTACTTC.

In DNA form, the CDR3 reads TGCGCCAGCAGCGTTGAGAGCAATCAGCCCCAGCATTTT. Translated: CASSVESNQPQHF. The rearrangement links TRBV5-1 to TRBJ1-5; D gene ambiguous. Germline V gene data show CDR1 as SGHRS and CDR2 as YFSETQ. The CDR3 has 13 amino acids. With 4 bases removed from V and 1 base from J, the gap between germline ends came to 6 bases.